The source of this T cell receptor beta chain is a study of blood T cell repertoires in COVID-19. Looking at the study overall: Samples came from the United States, Italy and Spain, spanning acute and convalescent COVID-19. Sources were T cells, B-cell-depleted T cells, or PBMCs; the material itself was cDNA or gDNA.

CDR1 and CDR2 from the germline V gene are ENHRY and SYGVKD. The CDR3 totals 13 residues. Deletions cut 4 bases from V and 10 bases from J, with 11 bases between. In the study's own analysis: Reference gene primer amplification gave estimated nucleated cell counts. The assay was immunoSEQ multiplex PCR, and TCRdb's table has in-frame clones only and misses some. The V and J calls and the clone size are those of that table, but D and trimming were determined from the DNA. The data contain 250,000 to 350,000 clones, around 85% of them singletons. This TCR was recovered from a human donor with COVID-19, enrolled during active disease. The donor label of this sample is uncertain. The chain links TRBV10-3 to TRBJ1-6; possible D gene TRBD1, 6 bases. Sample: peripheral blood. The CDR3 spells CAISAGTYSPLHF. CDR3 DNA sequence: TGTGCCATCAGTGCCGGGACATACTCACCCCTCCACTTT.